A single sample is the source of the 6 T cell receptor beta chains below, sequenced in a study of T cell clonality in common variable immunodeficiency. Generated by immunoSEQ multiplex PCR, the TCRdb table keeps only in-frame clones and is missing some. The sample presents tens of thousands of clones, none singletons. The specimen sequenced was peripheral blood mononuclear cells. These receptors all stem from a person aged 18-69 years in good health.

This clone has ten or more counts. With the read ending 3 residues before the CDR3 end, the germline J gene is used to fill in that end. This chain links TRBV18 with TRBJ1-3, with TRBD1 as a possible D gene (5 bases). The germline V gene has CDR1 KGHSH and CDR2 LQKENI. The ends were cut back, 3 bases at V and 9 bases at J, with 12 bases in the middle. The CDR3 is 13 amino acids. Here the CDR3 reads CASSPDSFGTIYF. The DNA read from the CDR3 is TGTGCCAGCTCACCCGACAGTTTTGGCACC.

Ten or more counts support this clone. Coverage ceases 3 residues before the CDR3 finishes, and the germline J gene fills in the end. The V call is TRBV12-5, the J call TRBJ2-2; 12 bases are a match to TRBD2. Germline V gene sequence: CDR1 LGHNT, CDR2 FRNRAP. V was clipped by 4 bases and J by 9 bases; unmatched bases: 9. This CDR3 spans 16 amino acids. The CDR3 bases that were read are TGTGCTAGTGGTTCCGCGACTAGCGGGAGTCACAGGGAG. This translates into CASGSATSGSHRE. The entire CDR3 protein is CASGSATSGSHRELFF.

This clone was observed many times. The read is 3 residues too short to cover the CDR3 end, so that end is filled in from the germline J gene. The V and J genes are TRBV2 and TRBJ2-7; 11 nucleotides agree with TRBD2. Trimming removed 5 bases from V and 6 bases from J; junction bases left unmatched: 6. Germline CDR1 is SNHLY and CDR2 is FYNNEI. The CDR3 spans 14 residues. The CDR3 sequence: CASSLAGGEGEQYF. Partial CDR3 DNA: TGTGCCAGCAGTCTAGCGGGAGGTGAAGGCGAG.

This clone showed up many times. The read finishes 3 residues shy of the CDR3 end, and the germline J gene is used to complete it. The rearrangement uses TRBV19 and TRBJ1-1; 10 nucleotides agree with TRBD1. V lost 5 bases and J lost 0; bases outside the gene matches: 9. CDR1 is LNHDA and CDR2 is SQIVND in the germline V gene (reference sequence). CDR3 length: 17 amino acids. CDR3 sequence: CASSRRDRGFMNTEAFF. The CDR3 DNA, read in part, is TGTGCCAGTAGTCGCAGGGACAGGGGTTTCATGAACACTGAA.

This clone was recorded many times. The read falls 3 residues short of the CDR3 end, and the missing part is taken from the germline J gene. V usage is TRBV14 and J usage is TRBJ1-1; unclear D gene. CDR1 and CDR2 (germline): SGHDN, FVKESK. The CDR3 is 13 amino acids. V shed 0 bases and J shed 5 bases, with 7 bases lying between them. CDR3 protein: CASSQERSTEAFF. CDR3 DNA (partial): TGTGCCAGCAGCCAAGAACGCAGTACTGAA.

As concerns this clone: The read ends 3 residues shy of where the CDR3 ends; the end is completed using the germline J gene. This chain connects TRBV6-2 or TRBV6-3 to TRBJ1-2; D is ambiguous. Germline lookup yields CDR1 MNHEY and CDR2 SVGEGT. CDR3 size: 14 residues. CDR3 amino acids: CASSLSGLTYDYTF. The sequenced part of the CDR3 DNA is TGTGCCAGCAGCCTTAGCGGACTAACCTACGAC.